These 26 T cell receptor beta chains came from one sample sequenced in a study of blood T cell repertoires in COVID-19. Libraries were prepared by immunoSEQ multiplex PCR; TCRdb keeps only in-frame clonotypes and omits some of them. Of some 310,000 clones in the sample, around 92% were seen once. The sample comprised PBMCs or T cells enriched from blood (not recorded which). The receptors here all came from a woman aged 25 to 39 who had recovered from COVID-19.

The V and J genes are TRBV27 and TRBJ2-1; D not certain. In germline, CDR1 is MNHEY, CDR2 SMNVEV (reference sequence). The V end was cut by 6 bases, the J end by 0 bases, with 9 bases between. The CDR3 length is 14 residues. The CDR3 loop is CASRAEYSYNEQFF. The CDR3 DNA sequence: TGTGCCAGCAGGGCGGAGTACTCCTACAATGAGCAGTTCTTC.

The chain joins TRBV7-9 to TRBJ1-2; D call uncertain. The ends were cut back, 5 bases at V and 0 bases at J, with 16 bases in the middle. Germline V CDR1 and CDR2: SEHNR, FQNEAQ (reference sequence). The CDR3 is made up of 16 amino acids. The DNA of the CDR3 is TGTGCCAGCAGCCCGACTAGGGTCGTAACTAACTATGGCTACACCTTC. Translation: CASSPTRVVTNYGYTF. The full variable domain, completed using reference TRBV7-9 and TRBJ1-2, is DTGVSQNPRHKITKRGQNVTFRCDPISEHNRLYWYRQTLGQGPEFLTYFQNEAQLEKSRLLSDRFSAERPKGSFSTLEIQRTEQGDSAMYLCASSPTRVVTNYGYTFGSGTRLTVV.

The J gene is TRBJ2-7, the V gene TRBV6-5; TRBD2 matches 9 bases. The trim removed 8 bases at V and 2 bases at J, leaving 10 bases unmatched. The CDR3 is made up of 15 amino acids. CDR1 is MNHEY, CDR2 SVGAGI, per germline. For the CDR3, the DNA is TGTGCCAGCTCGTTAGGGCTAGCGGGGACCTACGAGCAGTACTTC. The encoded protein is CASSLGLAGTYEQYF.

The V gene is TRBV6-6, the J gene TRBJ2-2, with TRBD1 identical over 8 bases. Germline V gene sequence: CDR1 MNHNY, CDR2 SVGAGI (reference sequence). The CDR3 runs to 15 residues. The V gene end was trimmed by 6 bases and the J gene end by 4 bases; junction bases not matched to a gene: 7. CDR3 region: CASRLRTGSTGELFF. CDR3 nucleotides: TGTGCCAGCAGACTACGGACAGGGAGCACCGGGGAGCTGTTTTTT.

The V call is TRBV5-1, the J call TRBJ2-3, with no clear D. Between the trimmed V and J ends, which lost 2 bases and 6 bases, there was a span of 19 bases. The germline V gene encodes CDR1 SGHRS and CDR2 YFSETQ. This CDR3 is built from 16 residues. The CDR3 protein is CASSFGIIAESDTQYF. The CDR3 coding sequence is TGCGCCAGCAGCTTCGGAATTATAGCCGAGTCGGATACGCAGTATTTT.

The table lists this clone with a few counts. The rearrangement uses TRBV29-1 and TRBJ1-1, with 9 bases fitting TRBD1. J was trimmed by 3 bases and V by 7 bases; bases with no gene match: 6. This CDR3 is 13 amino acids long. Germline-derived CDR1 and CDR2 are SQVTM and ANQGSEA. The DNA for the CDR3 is TGCAGCGCCCCTAGGACAGGGGACACTGAAGCTTTCTTT. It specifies CSAPRTGDTEAFF.

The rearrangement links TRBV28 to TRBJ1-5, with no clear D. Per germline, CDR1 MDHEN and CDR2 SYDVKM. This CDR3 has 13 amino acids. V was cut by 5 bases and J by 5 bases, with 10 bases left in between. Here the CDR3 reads CASSGPGYQPQHF. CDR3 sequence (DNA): TGTGCCAGCAGTGGTCCGGGATATCAGCCCCAGCATTTT. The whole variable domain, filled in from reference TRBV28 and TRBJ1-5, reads DVKVTQSSRYLVKRTGEKVFLECVQDMDHENMFWYRQDPGLGLRLIYFSYDVKMKEKGDIPEGYSVSREKKERFSLILESASTNQTSMYLCASSGPGYQPQHFGDGTRLSIL.

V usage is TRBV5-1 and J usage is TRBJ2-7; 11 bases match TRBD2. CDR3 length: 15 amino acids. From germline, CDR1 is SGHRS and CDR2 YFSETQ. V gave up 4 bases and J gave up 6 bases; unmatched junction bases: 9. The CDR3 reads CASSPDSGRVREQYF. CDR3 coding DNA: TGCGCCAGCAGCCCCGATAGCGGGAGGGTTCGCGAGCAGTACTTC.

The CDR3 sequence is CASSPGGGAFLRYGYTF. The DNA for the CDR3 is TGTGCCAGCAGCCCGGGAGGGGGGGCTTTTCTCAGATATGGCTACACCTTC. The gene calls are TRBV27 and TRBJ1-2; weak D call: TRBD1 (6 bases). The germline V and J ends were trimmed by 6 bases and 5 bases, with 25 bases remaining between them. This CDR3 has 17 amino acids. The germline gives CDR1 MNHEY, CDR2 SMNVEV (reference sequence).

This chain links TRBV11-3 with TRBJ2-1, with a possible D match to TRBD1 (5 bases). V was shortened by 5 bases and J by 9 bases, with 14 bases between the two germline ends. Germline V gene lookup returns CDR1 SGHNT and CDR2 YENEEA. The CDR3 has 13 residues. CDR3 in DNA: TGTGCCAGCAGCCCGCCTGGGGCTGGTGAGCAGTTCTTC. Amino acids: CASSPPGAGEQFF.

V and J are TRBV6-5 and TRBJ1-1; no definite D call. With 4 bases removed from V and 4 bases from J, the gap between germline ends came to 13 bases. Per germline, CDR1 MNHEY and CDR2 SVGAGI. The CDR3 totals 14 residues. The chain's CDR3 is CASSFGGLATEAFF. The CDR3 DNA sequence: TGTGCCAGCAGTTTTGGCGGGTTGGCCACTGAAGCTTTCTTT.

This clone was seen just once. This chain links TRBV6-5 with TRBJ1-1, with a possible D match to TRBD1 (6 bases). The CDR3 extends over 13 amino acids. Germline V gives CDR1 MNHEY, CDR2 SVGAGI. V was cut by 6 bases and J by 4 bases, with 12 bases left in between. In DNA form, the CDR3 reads TGTGCCAGCAGCGCTACAGGGATCACTGAAGCTTTCTTT. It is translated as CASSATGITEAFF.

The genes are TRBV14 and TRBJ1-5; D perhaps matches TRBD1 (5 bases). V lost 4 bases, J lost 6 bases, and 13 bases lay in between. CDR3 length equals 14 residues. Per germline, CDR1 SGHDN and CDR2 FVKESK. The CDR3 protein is CASSPGFGAQPQHF. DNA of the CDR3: TGTGCCAGCAGCCCAGGGTTTGGCGCTCAGCCCCAGCATTTT.

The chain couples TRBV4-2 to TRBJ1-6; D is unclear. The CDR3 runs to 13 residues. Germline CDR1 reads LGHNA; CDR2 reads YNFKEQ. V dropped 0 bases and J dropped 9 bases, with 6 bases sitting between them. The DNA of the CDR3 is TGTGCCAGCAGCCAAGATCTAGGTTCACCCCTCCACTTT. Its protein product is CASSQDLGSPLHF.

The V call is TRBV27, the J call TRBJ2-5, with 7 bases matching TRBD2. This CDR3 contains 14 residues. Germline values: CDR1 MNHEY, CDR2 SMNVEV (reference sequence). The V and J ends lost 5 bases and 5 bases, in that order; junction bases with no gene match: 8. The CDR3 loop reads CASSQGGSLETQYF. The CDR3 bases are TGTGCCAGCAGTCAAGGCGGGAGTTTGGAGACCCAGTACTTC.

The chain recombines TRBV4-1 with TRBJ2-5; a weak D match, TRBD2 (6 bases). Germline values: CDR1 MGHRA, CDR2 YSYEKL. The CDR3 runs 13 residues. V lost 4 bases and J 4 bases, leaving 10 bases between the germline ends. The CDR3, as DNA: TGCGCCAGCAGCCCATGGAGGGGAGAGACCCAGTACTTC. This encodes CASSPWRGETQYF.

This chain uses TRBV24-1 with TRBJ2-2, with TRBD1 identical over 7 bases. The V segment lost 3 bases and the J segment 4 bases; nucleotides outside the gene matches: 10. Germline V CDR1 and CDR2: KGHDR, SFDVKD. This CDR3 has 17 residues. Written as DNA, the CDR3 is TGTGCCACCAGTGATCGCCGACAGGGCTCGGCCACCGGGGAGCTGTTTTTT. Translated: CATSDRRQGSATGELFF.

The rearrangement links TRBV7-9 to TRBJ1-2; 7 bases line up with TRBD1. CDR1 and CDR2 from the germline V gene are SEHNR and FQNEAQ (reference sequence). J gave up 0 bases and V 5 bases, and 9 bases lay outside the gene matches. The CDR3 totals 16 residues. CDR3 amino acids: CASSPGGSEANYGYTF. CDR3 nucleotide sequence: TGTGCCAGCAGCCCAGGGGGGTCTGAAGCTAACTATGGCTACACCTTC.

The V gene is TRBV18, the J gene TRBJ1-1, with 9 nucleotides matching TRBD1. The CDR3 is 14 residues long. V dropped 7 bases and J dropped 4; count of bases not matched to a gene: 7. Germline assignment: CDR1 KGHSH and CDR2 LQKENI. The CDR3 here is CASWDRVKGTEAFF. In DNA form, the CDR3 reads TGTGCCAGCTGGGACAGGGTTAAGGGCACTGAAGCTTTCTTT.

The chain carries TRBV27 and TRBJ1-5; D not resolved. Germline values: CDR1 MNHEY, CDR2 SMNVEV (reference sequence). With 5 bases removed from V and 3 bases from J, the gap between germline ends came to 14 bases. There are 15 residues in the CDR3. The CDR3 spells CASSREGYTNQPQHF. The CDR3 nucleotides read TGTGCCAGCAGTAGAGAGGGCTATACCAATCAGCCCCAGCATTTT.

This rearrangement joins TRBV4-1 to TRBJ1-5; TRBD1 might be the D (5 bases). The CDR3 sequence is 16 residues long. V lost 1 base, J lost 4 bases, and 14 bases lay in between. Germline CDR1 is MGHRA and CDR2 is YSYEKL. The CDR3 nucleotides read TGCGCCAGCAGCCAAGGGGGGGGTTACAGAAATCAGCCCCAGCATTTT. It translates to CASSQGGGYRNQPQHF.

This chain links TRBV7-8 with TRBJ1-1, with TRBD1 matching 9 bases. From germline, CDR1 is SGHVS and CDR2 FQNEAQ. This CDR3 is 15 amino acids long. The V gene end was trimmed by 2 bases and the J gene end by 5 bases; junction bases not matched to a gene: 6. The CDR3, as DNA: TGTGCCAGCAGCTTACAACAGGGGGCGGGTACTGAAGCTTTCTTT. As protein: CASSLQQGAGTEAFF.

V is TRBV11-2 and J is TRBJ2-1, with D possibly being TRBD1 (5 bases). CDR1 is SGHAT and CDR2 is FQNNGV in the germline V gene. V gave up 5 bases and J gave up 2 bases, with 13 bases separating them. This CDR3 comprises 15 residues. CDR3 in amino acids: CASSVRGITYNEQFF. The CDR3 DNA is TGTGCCAGCAGCGTTAGGGGAATTACCTACAATGAGCAGTTCTTC.

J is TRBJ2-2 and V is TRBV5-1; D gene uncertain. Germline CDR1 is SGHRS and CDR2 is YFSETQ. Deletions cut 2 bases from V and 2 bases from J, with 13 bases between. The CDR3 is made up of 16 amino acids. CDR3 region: CASSFSTLLNTGELFF. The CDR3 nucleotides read TGCGCCAGCAGCTTCTCCACACTACTAAACACCGGGGAGCTGTTTTTT.

As DNA, the CDR3 is TGTGCCAGCAGCTTACGGCCAGGGCGCCTCTCTGGAAACACCATATATTTT. This encodes CASSLRPGRLSGNTIYF. The genes are TRBV7-2 and TRBJ1-3; D might be TRBD1 (5 bases). V dropped 2 bases and J dropped 0 bases, with 14 bases sitting between them. CDR1 is SGHTA and CDR2 is FQGNSA in the germline V gene. The CDR3 is made up of 17 amino acids.

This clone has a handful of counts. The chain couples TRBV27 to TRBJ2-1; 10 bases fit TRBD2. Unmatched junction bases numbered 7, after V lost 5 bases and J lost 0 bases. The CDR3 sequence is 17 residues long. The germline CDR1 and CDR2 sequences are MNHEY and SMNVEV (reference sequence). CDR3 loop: CASSRISGRSSYNEQFF. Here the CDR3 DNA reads TGTGCCAGCAGTCGGATTAGCGGGAGGAGCTCCTACAATGAGCAGTTCTTC.